This T cell receptor (beta chain) derives from a study of blood T cell repertoires in COVID-19. Across the whole study: Acute and convalescent COVID-19 specimens originated in the United States, Italy and Spain. From T cells, B-cell-depleted T cells, or PBMCs came the material, which was cDNA or gDNA.

V lost 3 bases to trimming and J lost 7 bases, with 7 bases between them. The CDR3 extends over 12 amino acids. Germline V gene data show CDR1 as SGHTA and CDR2 as FQGTGA. Original analysis: Amplification of reference gene primers was used by the study to estimate nucleated cell counts. Clones were sequenced by immunoSEQ multiplex PCR, and TCRdb holds only the in-frame ones, with some missing. V, J and clone size are taken as reported in that table, and D and trimming were inferred from the DNA itself. Of about 160,000 clones in the sample, over 80% were seen once. For this clone: Other DNA sequences from this sample encode an identical CDR3 as well.

The sample consisted of peripheral blood. This clonotype was sampled from a man aged 25-40 years with COVID-19, enrolled during active disease. The chain couples TRBV7-3 to TRBJ2-1; D might be TRBD1 (5 bases). The CDR3 nucleotides read TGTGCCAGCAGCTTTTCAGGGAATGAGCAGTTCTTC. This sequence encodes CASSFSGNEQFF. The full variable domain, in which reference TRBV7-3 and TRBJ2-1 provide the parts outside the CDR3, is GAGVSQTPSNKVTEKGKYVELRCDPISGHTALYWYRQSLGQGPEFLIYFQGTGAADDSGLPNDRFFAVRPEGSVSTLKIQRTERGDSAVYLCASSFSGNEQFFGPGTRLTVL.